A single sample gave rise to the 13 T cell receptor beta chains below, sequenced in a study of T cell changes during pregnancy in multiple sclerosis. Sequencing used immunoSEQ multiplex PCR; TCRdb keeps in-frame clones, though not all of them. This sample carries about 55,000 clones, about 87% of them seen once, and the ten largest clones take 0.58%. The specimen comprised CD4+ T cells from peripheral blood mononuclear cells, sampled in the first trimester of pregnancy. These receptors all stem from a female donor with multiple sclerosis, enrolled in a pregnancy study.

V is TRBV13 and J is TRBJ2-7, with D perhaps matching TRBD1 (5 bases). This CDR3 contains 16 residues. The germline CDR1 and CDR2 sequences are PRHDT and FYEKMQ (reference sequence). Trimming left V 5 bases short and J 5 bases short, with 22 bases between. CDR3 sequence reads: CASSPEPQGRVHEQYF. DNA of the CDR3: TGTGCCAGCAGCCCCGAACCGCAGGGAAGGGTACACGAGCAGTACTTC.

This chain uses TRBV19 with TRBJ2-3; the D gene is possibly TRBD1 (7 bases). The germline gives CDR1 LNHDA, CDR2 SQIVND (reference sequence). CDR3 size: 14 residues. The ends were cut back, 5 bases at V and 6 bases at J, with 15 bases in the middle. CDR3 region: CASSQQGRYDTQYF. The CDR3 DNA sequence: TGTGCCAGTAGTCAACAGGGGAGGTATGATACGCAGTATTTT.

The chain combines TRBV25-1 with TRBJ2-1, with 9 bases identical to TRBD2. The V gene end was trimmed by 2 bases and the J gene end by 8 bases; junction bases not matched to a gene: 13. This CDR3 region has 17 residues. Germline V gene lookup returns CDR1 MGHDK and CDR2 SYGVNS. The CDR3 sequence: CASSELRGAGGRDEQFF. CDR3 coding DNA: TGTGCCAGCAGTGAACTTCGAGGGGCGGGAGGGCGGGATGAGCAGTTCTTC.

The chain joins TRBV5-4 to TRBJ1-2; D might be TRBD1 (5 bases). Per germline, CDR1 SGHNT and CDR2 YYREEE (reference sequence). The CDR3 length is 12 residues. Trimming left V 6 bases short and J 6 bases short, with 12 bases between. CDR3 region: CASTLGVDGYTF. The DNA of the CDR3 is TGTGCCAGCACCCTAGGGGTCGATGGCTACACCTTC.

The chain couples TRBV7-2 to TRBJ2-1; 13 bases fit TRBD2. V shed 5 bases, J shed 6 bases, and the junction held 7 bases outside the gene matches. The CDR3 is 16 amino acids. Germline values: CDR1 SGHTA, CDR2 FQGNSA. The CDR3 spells CASSPPGLAGINEQFF. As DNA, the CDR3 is TGTGCCAGCAGCCCCCCGGGACTAGCGGGAATCAATGAGCAGTTCTTC.

For the CDR3, the DNA is TGTGCCAGTAGATCCGACGACAGGGCTCGTTCACCCCTCCACTTT. Protein product: CASRSDDRARSPLHF. This sequence joins TRBV19 and TRBJ1-6; 7 nucleotides line up with TRBD1. CDR3 size: 15 residues. After removal of 6 bases from V and 9 bases from J, the junction contained 11 bases not matched to a gene. Germline lookup yields CDR1 LNHDA and CDR2 SQIVND (reference sequence).

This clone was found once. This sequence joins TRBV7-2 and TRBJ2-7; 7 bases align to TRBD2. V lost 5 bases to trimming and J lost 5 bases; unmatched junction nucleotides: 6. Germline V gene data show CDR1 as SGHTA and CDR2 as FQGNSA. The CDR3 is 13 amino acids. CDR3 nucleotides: TGTGCCAGCAGCCTTGCAGGGACTAACGAGCAGTACTTC. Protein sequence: CASSLAGTNEQYF.

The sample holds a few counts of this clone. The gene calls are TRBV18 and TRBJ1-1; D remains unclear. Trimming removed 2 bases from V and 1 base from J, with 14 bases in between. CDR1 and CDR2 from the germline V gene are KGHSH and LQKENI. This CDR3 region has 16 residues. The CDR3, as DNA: TGTGCCAGCTCACCAACTACACGGGGTGGGAACACTGAAGCTTTCTTT. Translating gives CASSPTTRGGNTEAFF.

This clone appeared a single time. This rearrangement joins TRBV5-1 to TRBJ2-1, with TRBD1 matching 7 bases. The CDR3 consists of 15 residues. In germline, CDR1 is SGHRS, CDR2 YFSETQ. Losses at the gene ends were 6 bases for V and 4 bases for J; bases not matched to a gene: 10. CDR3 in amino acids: CASKFEQGIYNEQFF. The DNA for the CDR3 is TGCGCCAGCAAATTTGAACAGGGGATATACAATGAGCAGTTCTTC.

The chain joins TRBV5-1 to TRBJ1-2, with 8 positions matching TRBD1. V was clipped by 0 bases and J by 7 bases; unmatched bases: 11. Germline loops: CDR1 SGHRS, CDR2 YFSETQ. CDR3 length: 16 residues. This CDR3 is CASSLVRQGTLSGYTF. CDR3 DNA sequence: TGCGCCAGCAGCTTGGTCCGACAGGGGACCCTTTCTGGCTACACCTTC.

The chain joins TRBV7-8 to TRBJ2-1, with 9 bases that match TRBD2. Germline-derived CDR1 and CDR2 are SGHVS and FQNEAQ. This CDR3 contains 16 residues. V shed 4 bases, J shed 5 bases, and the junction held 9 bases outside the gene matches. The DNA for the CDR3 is TGTGCCAGCAGCTCCGTAGCGGGAGTTGTAAACAATGAGCAGTTCTTC. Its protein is CASSSVAGVVNNEQFF.

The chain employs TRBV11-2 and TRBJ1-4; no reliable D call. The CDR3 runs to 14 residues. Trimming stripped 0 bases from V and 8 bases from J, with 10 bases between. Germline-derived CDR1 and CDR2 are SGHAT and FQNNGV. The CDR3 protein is CASSLDRVSEKLFF. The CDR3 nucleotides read TGTGCCAGCAGCTTAGATCGGGTTTCGGAAAAACTGTTTTTT.

CDR3 in DNA: TGTGCCACCAGCAGACAAGGAGGGTCATACGAGCAGTACTTC. Its protein is CATSRQGGSYEQYF. The rearrangement uses TRBV15 and TRBJ2-7, with D possibly being TRBD2 (6 bases). CDR1 LNHNV and CDR2 YYDKDF come from the germline V gene (reference sequence). Trimming removed 2 bases from V and 4 bases from J, with 12 bases in between. CDR3 length: 14 amino acids.